Sequencing of this TCR beta chain was carried out in a study of blood T cell repertoires in COVID-19. This clone was counted a single time. In the original workflow: Nucleated cell number was recorded as an estimate derived from reference gene primer amplification. Some clones are missing from TCRdb's copy, which holds only in-frame ones; the method was immunoSEQ multiplex PCR. V, J and clone size were drawn from that table, and D and trimming were deduced from the DNA. This table holds about 140,000 clones, 60% to 85% found once. The CDR3 totals 14 residues. Trimming removed 9 bases at V and 4 bases at J, with 18 bases between. Germline CDR1 MNHEY, CDR2 SVGAGI.

The sequence was obtained from a woman aged 55 to 70 with acute or convalescent COVID-19. Sequencing input: peripheral blood. The chain employs TRBV6-5 and TRBJ2-5; weak D call: TRBD2 (6 bases). The CDR3: CASSTYGSRETQYF. The CDR3 DNA is TGTGCCAGTTCGACGTACGGGAGCCGAGAGACCCAGTACTTC.